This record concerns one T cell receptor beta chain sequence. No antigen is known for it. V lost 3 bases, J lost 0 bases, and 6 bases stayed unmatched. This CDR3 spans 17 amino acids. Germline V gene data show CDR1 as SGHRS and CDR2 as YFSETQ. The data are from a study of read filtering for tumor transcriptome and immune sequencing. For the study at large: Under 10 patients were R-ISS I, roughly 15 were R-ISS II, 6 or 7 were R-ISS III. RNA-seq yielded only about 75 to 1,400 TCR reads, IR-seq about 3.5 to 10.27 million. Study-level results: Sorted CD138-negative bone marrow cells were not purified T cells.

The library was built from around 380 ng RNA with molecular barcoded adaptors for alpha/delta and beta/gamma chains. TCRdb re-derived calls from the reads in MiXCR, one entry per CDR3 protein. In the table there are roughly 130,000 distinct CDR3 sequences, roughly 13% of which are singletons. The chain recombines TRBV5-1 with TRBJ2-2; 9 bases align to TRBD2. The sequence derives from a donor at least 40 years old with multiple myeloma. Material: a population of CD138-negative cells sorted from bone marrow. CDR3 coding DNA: TGCGCCAGCAGCTGGTCTAGCGGGAACGCGAACACCGGGGAGCTGTTTTTT. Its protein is CASSWSSGNANTGELFF. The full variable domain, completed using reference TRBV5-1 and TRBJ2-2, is KAGVTQTPRYLIKTRGQQVTLSCSPISGHRSVSWYQQTPGQGLQFLFEYFSETQRNKGNFPGRFSGRQFSNSRSEMNVSTLELGDSALYLCASSWSSGNANTGELFFGEGSRLTVL.